One sample yielded the 5 T cell receptor beta chains listed below, sequenced in a study of shared clonotypes between healthy human individuals. Terminally differentiated effector memory CD45RA+ cells were excluded by CCR7 positive selection of CD45RO-negative cells. Data came from immunoSEQ multiplex PCR; TCRdb stores just in-frame clones and leaves some out. Of about 590,000 clones listed, nearly 97% were seen once; the top ten hold around 0.097%. Material: naive CD8+ T cells sorted from blood. The origin of the receptors is a woman aged 25 to 39 in good health.

This clone was recorded once. J is TRBJ1-4 and V is TRBV6-5; D gene unclear. The V end lost 2 bases, the J end lost 5 bases, and 12 bases lay between the germline ends. The CDR3 spans 15 residues. CDR1 and CDR2 from the germline V gene are MNHEY and SVGAGI. CDR3 in amino acids: CASSYAGQENEKLFF. The CDR3 DNA sequence: TGTGCCAGCAGTTACGCGGGCCAAGAGAATGAAAAACTGTTTTTT.

As regards this clone: Other DNA sequences in the sample encode the same CDR3. The chain combines TRBV27 with TRBJ2-7, with TRBD1 as a possible D gene (6 bases). The V gene's germline CDR1 is MNHEY and CDR2 SMNVEV (reference sequence). Trimming removed 6 bases at V and 6 bases at J, with 15 bases between. This CDR3 is built from 13 residues. The CDR3 is CASSSLRGTEQYF. The CDR3 DNA reads TGTGCCAGCAGCTCTCTTAGGGGGACCGAGCAGTACTTC.

This chain joins TRBV7-8 and TRBJ2-5; no firm D call. The end of the DNA is better explained by TRBJ2-7, so the J call may be wrong. This CDR3 contains 15 residues. Germline V lookup: CDR1 SGHVS, CDR2 FQNEAQ. The CDR3 DNA is TGTGCCAGCAGCTTAGAGGGCAGCCGCTCCTACGAGCAGTACTTC. Protein: CASSLEGSRSYEQYF.

The V gene is TRBV7-6, the J gene TRBJ2-3; 7 bases are a match to TRBD2. CDR3 length equals 14 residues. V lost 10 bases and J lost 6; bases outside the gene matches: 13. Germline lookup yields CDR1 SGHVS and CDR2 FNYEAQ. CDR3 protein: CATSEAGVGDTQYF. CDR3 nucleotides: TGTGCCACGTCGGAGGCGGGAGTGGGGGATACGCAGTATTTT.

Remarks on this clone: Other nucleotide sequences in the sample specify the same CDR3. The chain joins TRBV5-4 to TRBJ1-2; D is uncertain. The CDR3 extends over 11 amino acids. Germline loops: CDR1 SGHNT, CDR2 YYREEE (reference sequence). Trimming shortened V by 0 bases and J by 5 bases, and 2 bases separated the two germline ends. CDR3 nucleotides: TGTGCCAGCAGCTTGGGGTATGGCTACACCTTC. This translates into CASSLGYGYTF.